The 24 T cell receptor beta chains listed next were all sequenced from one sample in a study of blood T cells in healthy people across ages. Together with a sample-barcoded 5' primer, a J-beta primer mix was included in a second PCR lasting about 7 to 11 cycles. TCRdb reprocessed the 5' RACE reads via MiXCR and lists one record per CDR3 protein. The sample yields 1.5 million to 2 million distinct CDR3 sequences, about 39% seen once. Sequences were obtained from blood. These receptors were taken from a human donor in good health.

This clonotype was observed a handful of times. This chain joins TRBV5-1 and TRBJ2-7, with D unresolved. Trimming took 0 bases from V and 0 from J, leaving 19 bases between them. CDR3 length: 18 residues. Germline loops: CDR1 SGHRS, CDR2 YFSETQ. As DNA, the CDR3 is TGCGCCAGCAGCTTGGAGGCTACAGACGACTCGGGCTCCTACGAGCAGTACTTC. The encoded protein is CASSLEATDDSGSYEQYF.

In DNA form, the CDR3 reads TGCAGTGCTAGAAAGGGGGCTAGCACAGATACGCAGTATTTT. Its translation: CSARKGASTDTQYF. The rearrangement joins TRBV20-1 to TRBJ2-3; the match to TRBD1 covers 7 bases. Germline assignment: CDR1 DFQATT and CDR2 SNEGSKA (reference sequence). The CDR3 totals 14 residues. With V trimmed by 2 bases and J by 0 bases, 2 bases remained unmatched.

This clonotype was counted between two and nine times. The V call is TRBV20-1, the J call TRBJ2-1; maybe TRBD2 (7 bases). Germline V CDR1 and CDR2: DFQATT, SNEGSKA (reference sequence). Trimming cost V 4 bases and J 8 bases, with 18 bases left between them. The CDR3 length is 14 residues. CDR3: CSAISRGGGDEQFF. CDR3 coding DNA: TGCAGTGCTATCTCAAGGGGGGGTGGGGATGAGCAGTTCTTC.

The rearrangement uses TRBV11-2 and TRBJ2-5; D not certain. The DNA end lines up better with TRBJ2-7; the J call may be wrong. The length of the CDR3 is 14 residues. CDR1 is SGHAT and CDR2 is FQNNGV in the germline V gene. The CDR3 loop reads CASSLGQAAYEQYF. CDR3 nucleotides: TGTGCCAGCAGCTTAGGGCAGGCCGCCTACGAGCAGTACTTC.

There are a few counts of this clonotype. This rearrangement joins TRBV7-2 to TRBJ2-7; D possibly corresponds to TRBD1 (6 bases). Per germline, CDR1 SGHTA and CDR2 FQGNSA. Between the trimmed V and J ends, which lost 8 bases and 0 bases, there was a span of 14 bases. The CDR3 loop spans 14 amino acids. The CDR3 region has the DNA TGTGCCAGCGGACAGACAGCATTCTCCTACGAGCAGTACTTC. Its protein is CASGQTAFSYEQYF.

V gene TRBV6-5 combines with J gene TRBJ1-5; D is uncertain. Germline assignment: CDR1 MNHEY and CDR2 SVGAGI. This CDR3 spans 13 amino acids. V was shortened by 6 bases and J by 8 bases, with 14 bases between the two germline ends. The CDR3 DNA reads TGTGCCAGCAGCTACCTATCCGGGAAGCCCCAGCATTTT. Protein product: CASSYLSGKPQHF.

The CDR3 region has the DNA TGTGCCAGCAGTGCGACGGGCAGGGGGACGAGTGGCTACACCTTC. Amino acids: CASSATGRGTSGYTF. This chain connects TRBV25-1 to TRBJ1-2, with 7 bases that match TRBD1. The CDR3 spans 15 residues. V gave up 4 bases and J gave up 7 bases; unmatched junction bases: 12. Germline V gene data show CDR1 as MGHDK and CDR2 as SYGVNS.

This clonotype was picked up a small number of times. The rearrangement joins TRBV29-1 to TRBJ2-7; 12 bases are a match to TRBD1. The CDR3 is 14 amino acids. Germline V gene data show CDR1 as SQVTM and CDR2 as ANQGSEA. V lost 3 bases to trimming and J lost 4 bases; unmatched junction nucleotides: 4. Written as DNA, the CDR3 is TGCAGCGTTGACACGGGACAGGGGGCTTACGAGCAGTACTTC. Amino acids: CSVDTGQGAYEQYF.

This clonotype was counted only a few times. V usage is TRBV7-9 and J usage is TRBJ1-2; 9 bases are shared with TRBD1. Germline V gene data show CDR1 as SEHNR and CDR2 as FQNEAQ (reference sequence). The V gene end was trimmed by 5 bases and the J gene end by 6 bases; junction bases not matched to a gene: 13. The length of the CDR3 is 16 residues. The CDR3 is CASSKQKQGATNGYTF. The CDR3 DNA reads TGTGCCAGCAGCAAACAAAAACAGGGGGCTACTAATGGCTACACCTTC.

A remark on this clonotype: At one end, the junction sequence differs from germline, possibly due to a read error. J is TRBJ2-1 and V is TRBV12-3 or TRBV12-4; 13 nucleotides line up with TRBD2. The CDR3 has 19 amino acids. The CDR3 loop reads CASSFPSGLAGSPYKEQFF. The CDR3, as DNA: TGTGCCAGCAGTTTTCCCTCGGGACTAGCGGGGAGTCCCTACAAGGAGCAGTTCTTC.

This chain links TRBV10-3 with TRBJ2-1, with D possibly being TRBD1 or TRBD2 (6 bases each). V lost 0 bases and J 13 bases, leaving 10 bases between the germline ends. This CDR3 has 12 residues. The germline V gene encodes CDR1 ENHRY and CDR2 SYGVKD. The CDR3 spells CAISESEGGQFF. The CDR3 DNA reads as TGTGCCATCAGTGAGTCCGAGGGGGGACAGTTCTTC.

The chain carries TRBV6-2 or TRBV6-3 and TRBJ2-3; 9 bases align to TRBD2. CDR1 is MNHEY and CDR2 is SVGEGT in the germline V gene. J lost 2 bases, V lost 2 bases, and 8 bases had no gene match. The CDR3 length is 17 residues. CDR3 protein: CASSYRASGESTDTQYF. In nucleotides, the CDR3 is TGTGCCAGCAGTTACAGGGCTAGCGGGGAGTCCACAGATACGCAGTATTTT.

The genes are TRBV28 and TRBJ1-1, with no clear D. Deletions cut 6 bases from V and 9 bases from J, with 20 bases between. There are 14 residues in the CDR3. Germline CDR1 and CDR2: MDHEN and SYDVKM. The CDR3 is CASRLVGPGEKAFF. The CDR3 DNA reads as TGTGCCAGCAGGTTAGTGGGTCCCGGTGAAAAAGCTTTCTTT.

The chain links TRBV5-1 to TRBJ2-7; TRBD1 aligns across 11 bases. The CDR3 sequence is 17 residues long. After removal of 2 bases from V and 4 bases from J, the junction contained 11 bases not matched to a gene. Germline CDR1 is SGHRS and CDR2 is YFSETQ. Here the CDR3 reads CASSFNSGQGALYEQYF. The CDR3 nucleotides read TGCGCCAGCAGCTTCAACTCCGGACAGGGGGCACTTTACGAGCAGTACTTC.

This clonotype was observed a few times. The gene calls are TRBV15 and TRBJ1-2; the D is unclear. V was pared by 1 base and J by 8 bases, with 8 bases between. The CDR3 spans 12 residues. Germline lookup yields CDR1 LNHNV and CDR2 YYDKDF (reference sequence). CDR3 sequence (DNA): TGTGCCACCAGCAGAGCGGGAAAAGGCTACACCTTC. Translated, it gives CATSRAGKGYTF. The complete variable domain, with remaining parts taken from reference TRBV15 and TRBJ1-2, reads DAMVIQNPRYQVTQFGKPVTLSCSQTLNHNVMYWYQQKSSQAPKLLFHYYDKDFNNEADTPDNFQSRRPNTSFCFLDIRSPGLGDTAMYLCATSRAGKGYTFGSGTRLTVV.

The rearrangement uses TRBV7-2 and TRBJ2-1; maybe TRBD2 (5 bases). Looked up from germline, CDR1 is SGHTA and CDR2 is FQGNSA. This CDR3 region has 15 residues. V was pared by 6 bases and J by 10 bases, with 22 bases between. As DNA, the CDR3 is TGTGCCAGCAGTACTGGACTCCCACGCATAGGGGAGCAGTTCTTC. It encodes CASSTGLPRIGEQFF.

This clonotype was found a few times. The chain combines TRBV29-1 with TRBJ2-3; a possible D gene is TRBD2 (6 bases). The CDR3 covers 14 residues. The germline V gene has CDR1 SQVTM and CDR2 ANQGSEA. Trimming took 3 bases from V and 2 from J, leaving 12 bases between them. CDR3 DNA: TGCAGCGTTGACGCGGGGACCTTCACAGATACGCAGTATTTT. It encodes CSVDAGTFTDTQYF.

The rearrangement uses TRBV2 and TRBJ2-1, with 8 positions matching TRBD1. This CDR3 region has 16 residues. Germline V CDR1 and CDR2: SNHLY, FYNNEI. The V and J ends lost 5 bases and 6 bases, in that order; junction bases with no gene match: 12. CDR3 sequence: CASSTWTGMRINEQFF. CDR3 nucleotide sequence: TGTGCCAGCAGTACCTGGACAGGGATGAGGATCAATGAGCAGTTCTTC. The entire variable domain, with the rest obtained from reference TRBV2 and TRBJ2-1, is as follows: EPEVTQTPSHQVTQMGQEVILRCVPISNHLYFYWYRQILGQKVEFLVSFYNNEISEKSEIFDDQFSVERPDGSNFTLKIRSTKLEDSAMYFCASSTWTGMRINEQFFGPGTRLTVL.

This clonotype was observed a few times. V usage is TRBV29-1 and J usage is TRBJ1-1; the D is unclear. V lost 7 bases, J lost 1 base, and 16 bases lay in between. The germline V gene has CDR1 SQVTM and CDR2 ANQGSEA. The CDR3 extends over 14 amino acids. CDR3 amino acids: CSAAFGYSNTEAFF. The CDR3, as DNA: TGCAGCGCCGCCTTTGGGTATTCGAACACTGAAGCTTTCTTT.

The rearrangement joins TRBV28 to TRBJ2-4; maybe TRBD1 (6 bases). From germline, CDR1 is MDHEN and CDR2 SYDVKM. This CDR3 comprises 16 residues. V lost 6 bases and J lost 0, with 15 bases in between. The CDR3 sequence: CASRLQGALAKNIQYF. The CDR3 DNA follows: TGTGCCAGCAGGCTACAGGGAGCTCTAGCCAAAAACATTCAGTACTTC.

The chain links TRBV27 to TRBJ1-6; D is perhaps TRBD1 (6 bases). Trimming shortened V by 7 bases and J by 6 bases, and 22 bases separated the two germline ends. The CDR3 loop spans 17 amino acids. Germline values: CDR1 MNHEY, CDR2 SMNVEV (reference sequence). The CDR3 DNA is TGTGCCAGCACCCATGGATCAGGGGCAAGTGGTAATTCACCCCTCCACTTT. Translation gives CASTHGSGASGNSPLHF.

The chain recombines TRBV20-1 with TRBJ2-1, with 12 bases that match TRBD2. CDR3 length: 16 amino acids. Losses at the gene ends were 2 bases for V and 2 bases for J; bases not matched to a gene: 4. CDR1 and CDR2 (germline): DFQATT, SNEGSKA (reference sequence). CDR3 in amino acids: CSARTSSGGAYNEQFF. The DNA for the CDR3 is TGCAGTGCTAGAACCTCTAGCGGGGGGGCCTACAATGAGCAGTTCTTC.

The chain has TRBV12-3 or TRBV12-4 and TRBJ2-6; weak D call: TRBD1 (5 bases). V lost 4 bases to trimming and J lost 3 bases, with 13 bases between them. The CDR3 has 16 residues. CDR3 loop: CASSSSGYLGANVLTF. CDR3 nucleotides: TGTGCCAGCAGTTCATCAGGGTATCTTGGGGCCAACGTCCTGACTTTC.

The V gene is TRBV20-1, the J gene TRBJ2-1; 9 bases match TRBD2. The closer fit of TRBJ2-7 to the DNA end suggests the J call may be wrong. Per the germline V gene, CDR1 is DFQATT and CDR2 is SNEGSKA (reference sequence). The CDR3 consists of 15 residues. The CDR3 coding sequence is TGCAGTGTCAGGGGGACTAGCTACTCCTACAATGAGCAGTACTTC. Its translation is CSVRGTSYSYNEQYF.